This entry lists 23 T cell receptor beta chains sequenced from one sample in a study of T cells after yellow fever vaccination. TCRdb redid the calling of the 5' RACE reads with MiXCR, one entry per CDR3 protein. This table holds tens of thousands of distinct CDR3 sequences, approximately 7.4% found once. Sequences were derived from CD8+ T cells sorted from PBMCs, sampled 15 days after the yellow fever booster vaccination. The origin of the receptors is a man aged 25-45 years who received the YFV17D yellow fever vaccine.

The table lists this clonotype with many counts. The rearrangement links TRBV4-3 to TRBJ2-7, with 7 bases aligning to TRBD2. This CDR3 comprises 16 residues. Germline assignment: CDR1 LGHNA and CDR2 YSLEER. J was trimmed by 4 bases and V by 0 bases; bases with no gene match: 9. In DNA, the CDR3 is TGCGCCAGCAGCCAAGATAAGGGAGGGCCCGGGTACGAGCAGTACTTC. Translation: CASSQDKGGPGYEQYF.

Comments on this clonotype: One junction end disagrees with the germline gene, perhaps due to a read error. The rearrangement links TRBV7-2 to TRBJ2-7; no definite D call. CDR3 length: 11 amino acids. Germline CDR1 and CDR2: SGHTA and FQGNSA. The CDR3 region is CGSSVTYEQYF. The DNA for the CDR3 is TGTGGCAGCAGCGTCACTTACGAGCAGTACTTC.

This clonotype was counted many times. The CDR3 protein is CASSPTVGATNEKLFF. As DNA, the CDR3 is TGTGCCAGCTCACCCACGGTCGGGGCAACTAATGAAAAACTGTTTTTT. The gene calls are TRBV18 and TRBJ1-4, with D unclear. Germline CDR1 KGHSH, CDR2 LQKENI. The CDR3 is 16 residues long. V gave up 3 bases and J gave up 0 bases, with 11 bases separating them.

As to this clonotype: A much larger clonotype is one base distant, so this may be a read error. The chain has TRBV28 and TRBJ2-7; 8 bases line up with TRBD1. Trimming removed 6 bases from V and 2 bases from J; junction bases left unmatched: 6. CDR1 is MDHEN and CDR2 is SYDVKM in the germline V gene. The CDR3 loop spans 14 amino acids. In DNA form, the CDR3 reads TGTGCCAGCAGAGACCCACAGGGGGCCTACGAGCAGTACTTC. Amino acid sequence: CASRDPQGAYEQYF.

By its share, this clonotype is medium-sized. This chain links TRBV10-3 with TRBJ2-1; D uncertain. CDR3 size: 11 residues. Germline CDR1 reads ENHRY; CDR2 reads SYGVKD. V was trimmed by 10 bases and J by 7 bases, leaving 11 bases between them. The CDR3 reads CATDQENEQFF. The CDR3 DNA is TGTGCCACGGATCAGGAGAATGAGCAGTTCTTC.

The J gene is TRBJ2-1, the V gene TRBV4-3; TRBD2 agrees at 9 bases. V shed 0 bases and J 4 bases; nucleotides not matched to a gene: 7. This CDR3 is built from 17 residues. From germline, CDR1 is LGHNA and CDR2 YSLEER. DNA of the CDR3: TGCGCCAGCAGCCAAGATCTGAGTAGCGGGAGTTACAATGAGCAGTTCTTC. Its translation: CASSQDLSSGSYNEQFF.

The V and J genes are TRBV6-5 and TRBJ2-1, with 9 positions matching TRBD2. The CDR3 has 15 residues. Germline V CDR1 and CDR2: MNHEY, SVGAGI. The J segment lost 7 bases and the V segment lost 6 bases, leaving 10 bases of the junction unmatched. The CDR3 DNA sequence: TGTGCCAGCAGCCTACCTAGACTAGCGGCTAATGAGCAGTTCTTC. Protein: CASSLPRLAANEQFF.

This clonotype was seen at least ten times. This chain uses TRBV20-1 with TRBJ2-1; 11 bases are shared with TRBD2. Germline V gene lookup returns CDR1 DFQATT and CDR2 SNEGSKA (reference sequence). The CDR3 covers 13 residues. CDR3 amino acids: CSQTSGKAHEQFF. CDR3 bases: TGCAGCCAGACTAGCGGGAAGGCCCATGAGCAGTTCTTC.

This clonotype was observed many times. V usage is TRBV4-3 and J usage is TRBJ2-5; 11 bases match TRBD2. V gave up 1 base and J gave up 1 base; unmatched junction bases: 5. Germline-derived CDR1 and CDR2 are LGHNA and YSLEER. The CDR3 loop spans 17 amino acids. The CDR3 spells CASSQGTGTSGQETQYF. The DNA of the CDR3 is TGCGCCAGCAGCCAAGGCACCGGGACTAGCGGCCAAGAGACCCAGTACTTC.

V is TRBV29-1 and J is TRBJ2-7; the match to TRBD1 covers 9 bases. CDR3 length: 13 residues. V shed 6 bases, J shed 5 bases, and the junction held 8 bases outside the gene matches. The germline CDR1 and CDR2 sequences are SQVTM and ANQGSEA. CDR3 region: CSVGTGFENEQYF. The CDR3 coding sequence is TGCAGCGTCGGGACAGGGTTCGAAAACGAGCAGTACTTC.

This clonotype has at least ten counts. The J gene is TRBJ2-1, the V gene TRBV7-6; 12 bases are shared with TRBD2. The CDR3 sequence is 23 residues long. The germline V gene encodes CDR1 SGHVS and CDR2 FNYEAQ. V lost 5 bases and J lost 2; bases outside the gene matches: 25. The CDR3 sequence is CASSPRATGGLAGPQPPYNEQFF. The CDR3 coding sequence is TGTGCCAGCAGCCCACGAGCGACAGGGGGACTAGCGGGCCCTCAGCCCCCCTACAATGAGCAGTTCTTC.

About this clonotype: A read error may explain this, as a much larger clone is one base away. V and J are TRBV20-1 and TRBJ2-1; D uncertain. Per the germline V gene, CDR1 is DFQATT and CDR2 is SNEGSKA (reference sequence). This CDR3 spans 13 amino acids. The CDR3 sequence is CSAILLSYNVQFF. CDR3 DNA sequence: TGCAGTGCTATACTACTCTCCTACAATGTGCAGTTCTTC.

This clonotype was seen repeatedly, ten times or more. The chain uses TRBV11-2 and TRBJ1-1, with TRBD1 as a possible D gene (5 bases). V dropped 3 bases and J dropped 6 bases, with 11 bases sitting between them. The CDR3 runs to 13 residues. Germline V gene lookup returns CDR1 SGHAT and CDR2 FQNNGV. Here the CDR3 reads CASSLGREAEAFF. CDR3 bases: TGTGCCAGCAGCTTGGGGCGGGAGGCTGAAGCTTTCTTT. Complete variable domain (other parts from reference TRBV11-2 and TRBJ1-1): EAGVAQSPRYKIIEKRQSVAFWCNPISGHATLYWYQQILGQGPKLLIQFQNNGVVDDSQLPKDRFSAERLKGVDSTLKIQPAKLEDSAVYLCASSLGREAEAFFGQGTRLTVV.

This clonotype was observed many times. The rearrangement links TRBV12-3 or TRBV12-4 to TRBJ2-3, with D perhaps given as TRBD1 or TRBD2 (6 bases each). V was pared by 4 bases and J by 0 bases, with 17 bases between. This CDR3 has 17 amino acids. CDR3 bases: TGTGCCAGCAGTTCCACCCATACGGGGGCTAGCACAGATACGCAGTATTTT. Translating it yields CASSSTHTGASTDTQYF.

The genes are TRBV18 and TRBJ1-1; D ambiguous. The V gene lost 6 bases and the J gene lost 8 bases, with 16 bases spanning the gap. CDR3 length: 13 residues. Per germline, CDR1 KGHSH and CDR2 LQKENI. The CDR3 DNA sequence: TGTGCCAGCTCCCCGTCGGGAGCACCGGAAGCTTTCTTT. Amino acid sequence: CASSPSGAPEAFF.

This clonotype was recorded many times. This chain connects TRBV12-3 or TRBV12-4 to TRBJ2-7; no firm D call. V was clipped by 6 bases and J by 6 bases, with 15 bases between them. The length of the CDR3 is 13 residues. CDR3 region: CASSPRASLEQYF. The CDR3 DNA is TGTGCCAGCAGCCCACGGGCGTCCCTCGAGCAGTACTTC.

This clonotype showed up many times. This chain uses TRBV27 with TRBJ2-7, with D tentatively TRBD2 (6 bases). Trimming pared 7 bases from V and 1 base from J, leaving 11 bases between. Germline values: CDR1 MNHEY, CDR2 SMNVEV (reference sequence). CDR3 length: 13 amino acids. CDR3 DNA sequence: TGTGCCAGCATGGGCGGGGCATCCTACGAGCAGTACTTC. Amino acid sequence: CASMGGASYEQYF.

There are many counts of this clonotype. The V gene is TRBV11-2, the J gene TRBJ2-5; TRBD2 matches 7 bases. The junction had 17 bases not matched to a gene; V was cut back by 2 bases and J by 5 bases. CDR3 length: 18 amino acids. Germline CDR1 SGHAT, CDR2 FQNNGV. The CDR3 DNA reads TGTGCCAGCAGCTTAAGTATGTTAGGTGGCGGGAGTGACGAGACCCAGTACTTC. As protein: CASSLSMLGGGSDETQYF.

This clonotype was detected ten times or more. The genes are TRBV20-1 and TRBJ1-6, with a weak D call TRBD1 (6 bases). Germline-derived CDR1 and CDR2 are DFQATT and SNEGSKA (reference sequence). This CDR3 is built from 15 residues. Trimming left V 0 bases short and J 5 bases short, with 11 bases between. CDR3 nucleotides: TGCAGTGCTAGAGACTCAGGGGAAGATAATTCACCCCTCCACTTT. Translating it yields CSARDSGEDNSPLHF.

This clonotype was picked up many times. The chain couples TRBV5-1 to TRBJ2-7; D gene ambiguous. CDR3 size: 14 residues. Germline V gene sequence: CDR1 SGHRS, CDR2 YFSETQ. Trimming removed 4 bases from V and 7 bases from J, with 18 bases in between. CDR3 in amino acids: CASSPRHPSREQYF. For the CDR3, the DNA is TGCGCCAGCAGCCCCCGCCACCCCAGCAGAGAGCAGTACTTC. Combining the CDR3 with reference TRBV5-1 and TRBJ2-7 gives the whole variable domain KAGVTQTPRYLIKTRGQQVTLSCSPISGHRSVSWYQQTPGQGLQFLFEYFSETQRNKGNFPGRFSGRQFSNSRSEMNVSTLELGDSALYLCASSPRHPSREQYFGPGTRLTVT.

This clonotype was detected many times. The V and J genes are TRBV5-1 and TRBJ2-7, with D uncertain. Trimming left V 1 base short and J 2 bases short, with 7 bases between. Germline-derived CDR1 and CDR2 are SGHRS and YFSETQ. The CDR3 is 13 residues long. This CDR3 reads CASSLSNAYEQYF. CDR3 coding DNA: TGCGCCAGCAGCTTGAGTAATGCCTACGAGCAGTACTTC.

This clonotype has a count of ten or more. The chain employs TRBV15 and TRBJ2-3; no firm D call. The germline V gene encodes CDR1 LNHNV and CDR2 YYDKDF (reference sequence). The CDR3 is 16 amino acids. V lost 0 bases, J lost 6 bases, and 16 bases lay in between. The CDR3 nucleotides are TGTGCCACCAGCAGAGATCTCGGATGGGTTTCGGATACGCAGTATTTT. Encoded protein: CATSRDLGWVSDTQYF.

This clonotype has ten or more counts. The chain is built from TRBV7-6 and TRBJ1-1; possible D gene TRBD1, 6 bases. Per the germline V gene, CDR1 is SGHVS and CDR2 is FNYEAQ. The ends were cut back, 3 bases at V and 4 bases at J, with 12 bases in the middle. This CDR3 has 14 residues. The CDR3 spells CASSLTQGSTEAFF. The CDR3 region has the DNA TGTGCCAGCAGCTTGACTCAGGGGAGCACTGAAGCTTTCTTT. Full variable domain (remainder filled in from reference TRBV7-6 and TRBJ1-1): GAGVSQSPRYKVTKRGQDVALRCDPISGHVSLYWYRQALGQGPEFLTYFNYEAQQDKSGLPNDRFSAERPEGSISTLTIQRTEQRDSAMYRCASSLTQGSTEAFFGQGTRLTVV.